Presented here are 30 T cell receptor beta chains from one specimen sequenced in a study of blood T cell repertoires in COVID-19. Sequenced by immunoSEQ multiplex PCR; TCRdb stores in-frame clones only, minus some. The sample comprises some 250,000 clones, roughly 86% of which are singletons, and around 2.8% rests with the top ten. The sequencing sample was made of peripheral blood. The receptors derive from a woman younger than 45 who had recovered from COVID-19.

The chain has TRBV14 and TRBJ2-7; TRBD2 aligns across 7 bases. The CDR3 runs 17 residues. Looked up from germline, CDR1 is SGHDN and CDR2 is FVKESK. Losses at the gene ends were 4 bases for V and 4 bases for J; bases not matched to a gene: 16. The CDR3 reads CASSRSGGGGQLYEQYF. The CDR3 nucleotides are TGTGCCAGCAGCCGGAGCGGCGGGGGTGGGCAGCTTTACGAGCAGTACTTC.

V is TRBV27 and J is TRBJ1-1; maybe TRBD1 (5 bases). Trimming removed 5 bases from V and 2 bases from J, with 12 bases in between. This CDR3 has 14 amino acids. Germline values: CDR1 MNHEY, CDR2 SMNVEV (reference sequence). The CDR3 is CASSARRGNTEAFF. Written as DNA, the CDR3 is TGTGCCAGCAGTGCCCGGAGGGGTAACACTGAAGCTTTCTTT.

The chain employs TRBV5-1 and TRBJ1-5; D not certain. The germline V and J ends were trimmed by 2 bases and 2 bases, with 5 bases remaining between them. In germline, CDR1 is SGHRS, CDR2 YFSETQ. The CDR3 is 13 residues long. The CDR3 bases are TGCGCCAGCAGCTTTTATGGCAATCAGCCCCAGCATTTT. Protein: CASSFYGNQPQHF.

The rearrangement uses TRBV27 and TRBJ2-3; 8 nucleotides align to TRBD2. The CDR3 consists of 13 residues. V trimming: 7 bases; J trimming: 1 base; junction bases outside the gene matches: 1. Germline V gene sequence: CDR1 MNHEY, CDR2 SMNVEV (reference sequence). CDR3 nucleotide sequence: TGTGCCAGCACACTAGCGGGCACAGATACGCAGTATTTT. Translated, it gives CASTLAGTDTQYF.

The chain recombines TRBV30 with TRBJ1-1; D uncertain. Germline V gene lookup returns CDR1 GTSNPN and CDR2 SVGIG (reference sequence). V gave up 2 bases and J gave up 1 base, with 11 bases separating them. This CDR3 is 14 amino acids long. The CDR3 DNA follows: TGTGCCTGGAGTAGAAGGCGACAGAACACTGAAGCTTTCTTT. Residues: CAWSRRRQNTEAFF.

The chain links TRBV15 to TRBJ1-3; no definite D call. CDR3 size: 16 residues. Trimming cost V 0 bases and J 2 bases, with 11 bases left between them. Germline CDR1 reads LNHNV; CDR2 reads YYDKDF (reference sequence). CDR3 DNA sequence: TGTGCCACCAGCAGAGACGCGTCCCGGGCTGGAAACACCATATATTTT. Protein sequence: CATSRDASRAGNTIYF.

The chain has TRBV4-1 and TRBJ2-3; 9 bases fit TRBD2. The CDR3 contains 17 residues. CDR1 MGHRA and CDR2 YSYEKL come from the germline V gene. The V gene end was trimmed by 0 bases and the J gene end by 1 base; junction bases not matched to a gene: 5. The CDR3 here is CASSQDFRGGGTDTQYF. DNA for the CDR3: TGCGCCAGCAGCCAAGACTTCCGCGGGGGGGGCACAGATACGCAGTATTTT.

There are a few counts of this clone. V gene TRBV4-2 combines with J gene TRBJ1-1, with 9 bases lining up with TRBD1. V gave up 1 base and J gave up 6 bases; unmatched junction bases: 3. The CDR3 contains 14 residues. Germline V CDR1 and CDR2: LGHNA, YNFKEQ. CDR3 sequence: CASSQGDRDAEAFF. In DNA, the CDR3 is TGTGCCAGCAGCCAAGGGGACAGGGATGCTGAAGCTTTCTTT.

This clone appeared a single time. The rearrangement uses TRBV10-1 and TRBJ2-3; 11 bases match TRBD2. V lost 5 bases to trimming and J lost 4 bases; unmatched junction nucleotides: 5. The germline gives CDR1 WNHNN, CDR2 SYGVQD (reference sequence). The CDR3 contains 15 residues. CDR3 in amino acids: CASSMTSGAADTQYF. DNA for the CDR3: TGCGCCAGCAGTATGACTAGCGGGGCCGCAGATACGCAGTATTTT.

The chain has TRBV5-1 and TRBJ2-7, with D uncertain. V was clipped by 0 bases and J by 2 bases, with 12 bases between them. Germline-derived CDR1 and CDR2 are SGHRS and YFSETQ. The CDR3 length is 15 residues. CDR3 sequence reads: CASSLEWVRTYEQYF. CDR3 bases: TGCGCCAGCAGCTTGGAGTGGGTCAGGACCTACGAGCAGTACTTC.

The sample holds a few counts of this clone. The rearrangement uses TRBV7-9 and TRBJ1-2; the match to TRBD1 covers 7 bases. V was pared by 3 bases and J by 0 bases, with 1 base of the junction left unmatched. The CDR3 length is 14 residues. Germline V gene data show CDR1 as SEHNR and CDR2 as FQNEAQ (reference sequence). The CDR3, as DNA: TGTGCCAGCAGCTTGGGACAGCCTAACTATGGCTACACCTTC. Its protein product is CASSLGQPNYGYTF.

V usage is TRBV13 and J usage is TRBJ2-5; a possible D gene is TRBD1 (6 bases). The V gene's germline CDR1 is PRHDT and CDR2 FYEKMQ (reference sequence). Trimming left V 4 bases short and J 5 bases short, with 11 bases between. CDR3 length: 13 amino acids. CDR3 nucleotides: TGTGCCAGCAGCTCACAGGGCAGCGAGACCCAGTACTTC. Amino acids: CASSSQGSETQYF.

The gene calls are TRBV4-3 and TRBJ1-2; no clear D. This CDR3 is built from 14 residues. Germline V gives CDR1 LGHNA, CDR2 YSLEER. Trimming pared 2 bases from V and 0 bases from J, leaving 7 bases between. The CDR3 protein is CASSQSRTNYGYTF. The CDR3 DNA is TGCGCCAGCAGCCAATCGCGGACTAACTATGGCTACACCTTC.

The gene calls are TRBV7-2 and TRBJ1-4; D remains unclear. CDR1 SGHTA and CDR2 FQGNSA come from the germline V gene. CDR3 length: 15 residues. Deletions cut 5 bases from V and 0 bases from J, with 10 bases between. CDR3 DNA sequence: TGTGCCAGCAGCCCATGGAGGCCAACTAATGAAAAACTGTTTTTT. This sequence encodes CASSPWRPTNEKLFF.

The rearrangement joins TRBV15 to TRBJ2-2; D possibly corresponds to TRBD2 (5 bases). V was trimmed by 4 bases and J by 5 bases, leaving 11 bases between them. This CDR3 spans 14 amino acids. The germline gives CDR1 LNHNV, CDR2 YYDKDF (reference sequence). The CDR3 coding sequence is TGTGCCACCAGCACCCCTCGAGGGACCGGGGAGCTGTTTTTT. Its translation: CATSTPRGTGELFF.

CDR3 coding DNA: TGCGCCAGCAGCCAAGTGGACAGCTTATATGGCTACACCTTC. Amino acid sequence: CASSQVDSLYGYTF. V gene TRBV4-3 combines with J gene TRBJ1-2; D might be TRBD1 (6 bases). The CDR3 covers 14 residues. Per the germline V gene, CDR1 is LGHNA and CDR2 is YSLEER. Trimming pared 1 base from V and 5 bases from J, leaving 11 bases between.

DNA of the CDR3: TGCGCCAGCAGCTTCGAGGGCCCCTACGAGCAGTACTTC. Amino acids: CASSFEGPYEQYF. The J gene is TRBJ2-7, the V gene TRBV5-1; tentative D call: TRBD2 (5 bases). The germline V gene has CDR1 SGHRS and CDR2 YFSETQ. Trimming left V 2 bases short and J 2 bases short, with 8 bases between. This CDR3 contains 13 residues.

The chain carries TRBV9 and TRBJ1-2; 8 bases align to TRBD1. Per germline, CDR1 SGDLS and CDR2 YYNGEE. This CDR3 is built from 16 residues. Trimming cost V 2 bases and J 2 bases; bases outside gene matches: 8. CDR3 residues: CASSVGQGLGNYGYTF. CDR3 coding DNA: TGTGCCAGCAGCGTTGGACAGGGTCTGGGAAACTATGGCTACACCTTC.

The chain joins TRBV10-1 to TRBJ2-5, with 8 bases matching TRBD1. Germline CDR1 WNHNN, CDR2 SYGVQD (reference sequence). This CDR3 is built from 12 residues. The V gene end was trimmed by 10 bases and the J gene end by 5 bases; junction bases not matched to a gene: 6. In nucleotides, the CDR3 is TGCGCCACGCAGGGGGCAGGGGAGACCCAGTACTTC. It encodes CATQGAGETQYF.

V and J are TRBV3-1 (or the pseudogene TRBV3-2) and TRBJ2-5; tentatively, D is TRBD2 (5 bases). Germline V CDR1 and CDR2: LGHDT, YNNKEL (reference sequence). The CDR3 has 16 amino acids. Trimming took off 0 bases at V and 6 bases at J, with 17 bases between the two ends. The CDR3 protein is CASSQDGTSYQKTQYF. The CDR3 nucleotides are TGTGCCAGCAGCCAAGACGGAACTAGTTATCAAAAGACCCAGTACTTC.

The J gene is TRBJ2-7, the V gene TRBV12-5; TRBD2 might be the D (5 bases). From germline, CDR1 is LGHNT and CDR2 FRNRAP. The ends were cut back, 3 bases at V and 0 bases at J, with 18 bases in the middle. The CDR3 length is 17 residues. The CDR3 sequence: CASGFPNAGRRSYEQYF. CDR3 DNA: TGTGCTAGTGGTTTCCCCAACGCGGGCCGGCGCTCCTACGAGCAGTACTTC.

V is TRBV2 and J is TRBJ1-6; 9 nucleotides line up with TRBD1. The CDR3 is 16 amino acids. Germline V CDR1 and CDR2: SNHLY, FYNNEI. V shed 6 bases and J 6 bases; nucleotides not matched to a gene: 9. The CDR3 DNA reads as TGTGCCAGCAGCCGTGACAGGGGGGGAATTAATTCACCCCTCCACTTT. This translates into CASSRDRGGINSPLHF.

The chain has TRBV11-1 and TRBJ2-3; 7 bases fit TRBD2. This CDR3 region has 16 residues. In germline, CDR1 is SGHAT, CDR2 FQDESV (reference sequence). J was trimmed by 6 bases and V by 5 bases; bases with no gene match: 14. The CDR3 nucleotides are TGTGCCAGCAGCCCACGGAAGCGGGGTGCGCGGGATACGCAGTATTTT. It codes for CASSPRKRGARDTQYF.

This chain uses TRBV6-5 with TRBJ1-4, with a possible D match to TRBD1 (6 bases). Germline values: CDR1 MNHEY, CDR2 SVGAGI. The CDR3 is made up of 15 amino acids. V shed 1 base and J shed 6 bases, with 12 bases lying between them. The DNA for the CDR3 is TGTGCCAGCAGTTACTTGGGGGCGAGAGATGAAAAACTGTTTTTT. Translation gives CASSYLGARDEKLFF.

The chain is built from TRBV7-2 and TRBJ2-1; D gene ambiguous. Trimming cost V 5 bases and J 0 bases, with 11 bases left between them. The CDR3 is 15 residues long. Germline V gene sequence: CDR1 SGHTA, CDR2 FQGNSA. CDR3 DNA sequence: TGTGCCAGCAGCCCCCGGGTTAGCTCCTACAATGAGCAGTTCTTC. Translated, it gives CASSPRVSSYNEQFF.

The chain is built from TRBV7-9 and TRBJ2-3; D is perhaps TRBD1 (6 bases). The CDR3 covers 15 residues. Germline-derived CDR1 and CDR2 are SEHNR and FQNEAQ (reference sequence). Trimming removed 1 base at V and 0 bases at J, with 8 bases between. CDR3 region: CASSLDGQSTDTQYF. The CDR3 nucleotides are TGTGCCAGCAGCTTAGACGGACAGAGCACAGATACGCAGTATTTT.

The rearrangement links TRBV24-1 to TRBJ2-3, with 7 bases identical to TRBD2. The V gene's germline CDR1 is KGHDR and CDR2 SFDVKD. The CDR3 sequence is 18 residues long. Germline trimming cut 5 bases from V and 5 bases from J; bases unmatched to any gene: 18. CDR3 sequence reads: CATSAKPGLPPGGDTQYF. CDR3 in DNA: TGTGCCACCAGTGCAAAGCCGGGACTACCCCCTGGGGGAGATACGCAGTATTTT.

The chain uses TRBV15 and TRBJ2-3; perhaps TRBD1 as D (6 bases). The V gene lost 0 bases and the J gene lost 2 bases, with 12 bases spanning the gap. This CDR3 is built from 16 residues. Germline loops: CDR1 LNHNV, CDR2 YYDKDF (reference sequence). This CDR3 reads CATSREGGANTDTQYF. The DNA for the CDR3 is TGTGCCACCAGCAGAGAAGGGGGAGCGAACACAGATACGCAGTATTTT.

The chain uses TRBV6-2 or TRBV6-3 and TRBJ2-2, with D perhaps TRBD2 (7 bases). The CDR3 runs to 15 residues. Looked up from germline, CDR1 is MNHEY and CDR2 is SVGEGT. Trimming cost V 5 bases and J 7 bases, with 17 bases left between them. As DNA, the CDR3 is TGTGCCAGCAGTCTGGGGGGGCGACTACACGGGGAGCTGTTTTTT. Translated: CASSLGGRLHGELFF.

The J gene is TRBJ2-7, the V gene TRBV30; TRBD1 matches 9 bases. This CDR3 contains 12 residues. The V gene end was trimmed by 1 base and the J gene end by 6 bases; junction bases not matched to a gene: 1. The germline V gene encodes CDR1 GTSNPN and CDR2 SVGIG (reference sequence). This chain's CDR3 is CAWSETGGEQYF. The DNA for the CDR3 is TGTGCCTGGAGTGAGACAGGGGGCGAGCAGTACTTC.